Listed below are T cell receptor beta chains from one sample, sequenced in a study of T-cell memory formation after mild COVID-19. MiXCR, applied by TCRdb to the 5' RACE reads, yields one record per CDR3 protein. This sample has 200,000 to 250,000 distinct CDR3 sequences; over 7.5% occur once, and the top ten carry 3.5%. The material sequenced was PBMCs or a T cell subset sorted from them (not recorded which). The origin of the receptors is a man aged 18 to 30 who had mild COVID-19 (a few samples of this study predate the infection). Cell type and time point are not known. Each CDR3 is given without its conserved first and last residue. Each record gives: V gene, J gene, CDR3 protein.

v_call: TRBV3-1
j_call: TRBJ1-1
cdr3_aa: ASRTRTGGTTEAF

v_call: TRBV2
j_call: TRBJ1-4
cdr3_aa: ASSQGATNEKLF

v_call: TRBV5-5
j_call: TRBJ2-1
cdr3_aa: ASSPWAANEQF

v_call: TRBV29-1
j_call: TRBJ2-1
cdr3_aa: SVDRRYNEQF

v_call: TRBV25-1
j_call: TRBJ2-5
cdr3_aa: ASSERDQETQY

v_call: TRBV12-3/TRBV12-4
j_call: TRBJ2-5
cdr3_aa: ASSLGQVGTQY

v_call: TRBV2
j_call: TRBJ1-4
cdr3_aa: ASSDRPVWTNEKLF

v_call: TRBV7-9
j_call: TRBJ1-4
cdr3_aa: ASTGQGGTGEKLF

v_call: TRBV27
j_call: TRBJ2-7
cdr3_aa: ASSSPGLAGGPSEQY

v_call: TRBV5-5
j_call: TRBJ2-2
cdr3_aa: ASSLVQKNTGELF

v_call: TRBV19
j_call: TRBJ2-4
cdr3_aa: ASSLQGAEIQY

v_call: TRBV5-4
j_call: TRBJ2-1
cdr3_aa: ASSFDSEAQF

v_call: TRBV5-1
j_call: TRBJ1-2
cdr3_aa: ASSLNPGDYGYT

v_call: TRBV5-1
j_call: TRBJ1-1
cdr3_aa: ASSDLDTEAF

v_call: TRBV4-1
j_call: TRBJ1-6
cdr3_aa: ATRQGGGINSPLH

v_call: TRBV7-9
j_call: TRBJ2-3
cdr3_aa: ASSPRLAGALRGTQY

v_call: TRBV5-6
j_call: TRBJ2-3
cdr3_aa: ASSFDAGASDTQY

v_call: TRBV30
j_call: TRBJ1-4
cdr3_aa: AWSVLGPLTGKLF

v_call: TRBV20-1
j_call: TRBJ2-7
cdr3_aa: SASLSQGLHEQY

v_call: TRBV2
j_call: TRBJ2-5
cdr3_aa: ASSGEKTQY

v_call: TRBV5-1
j_call: TRBJ1-1
cdr3_aa: ASSLLGQGTTEAF

v_call: TRBV7-2
j_call: TRBJ2-3
cdr3_aa: ASSIGTSGDTQY

v_call: TRBV18
j_call: TRBJ1-1
cdr3_aa: ASSPDGQVGRAF

v_call: TRBV6-5
j_call: TRBJ2-4
cdr3_aa: ASSYSLGTKNIQY

v_call: TRBV3-1
j_call: TRBJ1-6
cdr3_aa: ASPAGPDSPLH

v_call: TRBV7-8
j_call: TRBJ1-6
cdr3_aa: ASSLALGGSPLH

v_call: TRBV25-1
j_call: TRBJ2-2
cdr3_aa: ASSDPRQRPPGELF